This record concerns one T cell receptor (beta chain) sequence. Its target is unknown. These data originate in a study of OX40 agonist ivuxolimab in advanced cancers. Study-level results: The 0.1-3.0 mg/kg partial responders had among the lowest clonal expansion.

CDR1 is SGHRS, CDR2 YFSETQ, per germline. Trimming shortened V by 4 bases and J by 6 bases, and 16 bases separated the two germline ends. There are 15 residues in the CDR3. Method: immunoSEQ multiplex PCR; TCRdb's copy keeps in-frame clones and lacks some. The table has 74,000 or so clones, 89% seen once. The sample here was CD4+ or CD8+ T cells sorted from blood, taken in a trial of the OX40 agonist ivuxolimab. The sequence was obtained from an adult with an advanced solid tumor such as melanoma, head and neck, liver or kidney cancer. This chain joins TRBV5-1 and TRBJ1-4; D is perhaps TRBD1 (5 bases). Here the CDR3 DNA reads TGCGCCAGCAGCCCGACGACAGACCATTATGAAAAACTGTTTTTT. Translation gives CASSPTTDHYEKLFF.